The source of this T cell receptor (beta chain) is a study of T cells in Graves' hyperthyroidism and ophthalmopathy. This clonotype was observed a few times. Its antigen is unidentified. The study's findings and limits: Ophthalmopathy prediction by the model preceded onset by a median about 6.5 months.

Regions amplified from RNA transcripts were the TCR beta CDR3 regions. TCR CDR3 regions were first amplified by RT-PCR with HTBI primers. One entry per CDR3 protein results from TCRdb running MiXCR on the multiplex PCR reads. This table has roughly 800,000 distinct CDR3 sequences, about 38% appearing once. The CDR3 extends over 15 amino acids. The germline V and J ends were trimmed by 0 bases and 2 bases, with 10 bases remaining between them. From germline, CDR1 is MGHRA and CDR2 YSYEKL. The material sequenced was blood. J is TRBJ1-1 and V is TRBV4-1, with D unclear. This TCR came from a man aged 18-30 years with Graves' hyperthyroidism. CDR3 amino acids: CASSQDPTANTEAFF. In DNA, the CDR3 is TGCGCCAGCAGCCAAGATCCAACAGCAAACACTGAAGCTTTCTTT.